The next 7 T cell receptor beta chains were all read from a single sample in a study of glioma-infiltrating T cells after dendritic cell vaccination. Only in-frame clones appear in the TCRdb table, and some are missing; sequencing was by immunoSEQ multiplex PCR. The data contain roughly 82,000 clones, approximately 90% of them singletons. Sample: blood, taken before dendritic cell vaccination. These receptors all stem from a human donor with glioblastoma.

The V call is TRBV5-6, the J call TRBJ2-5; 7 bases line up with TRBD2. The tail of the sequence fits TRBJ2-7 better, so the J call may be wrong. The CDR3 consists of 19 residues. CDR1 is SGHDT, CDR2 YYEEEE, per germline. The CDR3 nucleotides are TGTGCCAGCAGCTTGGGTGGCGCTAGCGGACGAACCGTAAACTACGAGCAGTACTTC. Its translation: CASSLGGASGRTVNYEQYF.

This chain connects TRBV6-5 to TRBJ1-1; tentatively, D is TRBD1 (5 bases). Germline CDR1 is MNHEY and CDR2 is SVGAGI. The V end lost 4 bases, the J end lost 7 bases, and 19 bases lay between the germline ends. The CDR3 spans 15 residues. The CDR3 DNA reads TGTGCCAGCAGTTCCGGGGGGGAGGGGCGGAGTGAAGCTTTCTTT. Amino acids: CASSSGGEGRSEAFF.

This chain links TRBV6-6 with TRBJ1-2, with a weak D call TRBD1 (6 bases). Germline V gene sequence: CDR1 MNHNY, CDR2 SVGAGI (reference sequence). V was cut by 8 bases and J by 6 bases, with 16 bases left in between. The length of the CDR3 is 13 residues. This CDR3 reads CASLSEGVHGYTF. CDR3 DNA sequence: TGTGCCAGCCTCTCCGAGGGGGTTCATGGCTACACCTTC.

The gene calls are TRBV5-8 and TRBJ1-2; possibly TRBD1 for D (5 bases). The CDR3 runs 13 residues. Germline V lookup: CDR1 SGHTS, CDR2 YDEGEE. V lost 0 bases, J lost 4 bases, and 7 bases lay in between. This chain's CDR3 is CASSLGQRYGYTF. In DNA, the CDR3 is TGTGCCAGCAGCTTGGGACAGCGCTATGGCTACACCTTC.

This clone is categorized as large. The chain joins TRBV5-1 to TRBJ2-7, with D possibly matching TRBD1 (5 bases). The CDR3 sequence is 14 residues long. Germline CDR1 and CDR2: SGHRS and YFSETQ. V gave up 1 base and J gave up 4 bases, with 12 bases separating them. The CDR3, as DNA: TGCGCCAGCAGCTTGTACGGACAAACATACGAGCAGTACTTC. This sequence encodes CASSLYGQTYEQYF.

The CDR3 spells CASSESGGYYGYTF. The CDR3 DNA reads as TGTGCCAGCAGTGAATCAGGGGGTTATTATGGCTACACCTTC. The chain recombines TRBV2 with TRBJ1-2; 7 bases fit TRBD1. There are 14 residues in the CDR3. V dropped 2 bases and J dropped 5; count of bases not matched to a gene: 5. Germline V gene data show CDR1 as SNHLY and CDR2 as FYNNEI.

This rearrangement joins TRBV2 to TRBJ1-1; tentatively, D is TRBD1 (6 bases). The germline V gene has CDR1 SNHLY and CDR2 FYNNEI. The V gene lost 6 bases and the J gene lost 5 bases, with 13 bases spanning the gap. This CDR3 is built from 13 residues. CDR3 DNA sequence: TGTGCCAGCAGGGGGGCAGGGTGGACTGAAGCTTTCTTT. This codes for CASRGAGWTEAFF.